These 29 T cell receptor beta chains originate from one sample sequenced in a study of cytomegalovirus exposure and HLA in healthy donors. Both 60 Vbeta primers and 13 Jbeta primers went into the PCR. Method: immunoSEQ multiplex PCR; TCRdb's copy keeps in-frame clones and lacks some. Among approximately 150,000 clones, approximately 91% were seen once, and the ten largest hold roughly 0.5%. The sample was PBMCs. These receptors all come from a middle-aged woman in good health and CMV-seronegative.

V is TRBV4-3 and J is TRBJ1-1; weak D call: TRBD1 (6 bases). V lost 3 bases, J lost 1 base, and 30 bases lay in between. Per the germline V gene, CDR1 is LGHNA and CDR2 is YSLEER. This CDR3 spans 21 amino acids. Here the CDR3 reads CASSQGYGHVGGPSRNTEAFF. The CDR3 region has the DNA TGCGCCAGCAGCCAGGGTTATGGGCACGTGGGGGGGCCATCTCGGAACACTGAAGCTTTCTTT.

The chain is built from TRBV4-3 and TRBJ2-2, with D unresolved. Trimming removed 3 bases from V and 3 bases from J, with 20 bases in between. Germline V gives CDR1 LGHNA, CDR2 YSLEER. The CDR3 covers 18 residues. CDR3 sequence (DNA): TGCGCCAGCAGCCACGCAGGTAACGACCCTTCCCACACCGGGGAGCTGTTTTTT. This translates into CASSHAGNDPSHTGELFF.

The chain has TRBV27 and TRBJ2-7, with TRBD2 identical over 8 bases. Germline lookup yields CDR1 MNHEY and CDR2 SMNVEV (reference sequence). Germline trimming cut 5 bases from V and 5 bases from J; bases unmatched to any gene: 14. The CDR3 runs 16 residues. The CDR3 nucleotides read TGTGCCAGCAGTCCGACTTTTGGGGCGGGAGGCAACGAGCAGTACTTC. Protein product: CASSPTFGAGGNEQYF.

CDR3 in amino acids: CASSLSGQGGETQYF. DNA of the CDR3: TGTGCCAGCAGCTTATCGGGACAGGGAGGGGAGACCCAGTACTTC. The J gene is TRBJ2-5, the V gene TRBV11-3; 9 bases match TRBD1. The CDR3 is 15 residues long. The trim removed 2 bases at V and 5 bases at J, leaving 6 bases unmatched. From germline, CDR1 is SGHNT and CDR2 YENEEA.

The chain recombines TRBV19 with TRBJ2-1, with D hard to call. The V end lost 9 bases, the J end lost 10 bases, and 19 bases lay between the germline ends. CDR1 is LNHDA, CDR2 SQIVND, per germline (reference sequence). The CDR3 spans 13 residues. For the CDR3, the DNA is TGTGCCAGCAGTGGTCCAGCGTACCGGGAGCAGTTCTTC. Amino acids: CASSGPAYREQFF.

J is TRBJ2-1 and V is TRBV27; TRBD2 agrees at 9 bases. Looked up from germline, CDR1 is MNHEY and CDR2 is SMNVEV (reference sequence). The length of the CDR3 is 16 residues. Germline trimming cut 5 bases from V and 0 bases from J; bases unmatched to any gene: 5. The CDR3 loop is CASSRPGLASYNEQFF. Here the CDR3 DNA reads TGTGCCAGCAGTCGCCCGGGACTAGCCTCCTACAATGAGCAGTTCTTC.

The chain joins TRBV7-2 to TRBJ1-6; D ambiguous. The CDR3 is made up of 16 amino acids. Germline-derived CDR1 and CDR2 are SGHTA and FQGNSA. V was trimmed by 0 bases and J by 6 bases, leaving 12 bases between them. The CDR3 spells CASSLARQNLNSPLHF. In nucleotides, the CDR3 is TGTGCCAGCAGCTTAGCGCGGCAGAATCTTAATTCACCCCTCCACTTT.

The rearrangement joins TRBV6-5 to TRBJ1-1, with D uncertain. The CDR3 is made up of 15 amino acids. Germline V lookup: CDR1 MNHEY, CDR2 SVGAGI. V lost 0 bases, J lost 1 base, and 9 bases lay in between. CDR3 protein: CASSYSTAGNTEAFF. The CDR3 DNA follows: TGTGCCAGCAGTTACTCGACGGCGGGGAACACTGAAGCTTTCTTT.

This chain links TRBV7-2 with TRBJ2-7; 8 bases align to TRBD1. The V segment lost 2 bases and the J segment 4 bases; nucleotides outside the gene matches: 7. The germline V gene has CDR1 SGHTA and CDR2 FQGNSA. The CDR3 is 15 residues long. The CDR3 loop reads CASSLSPGTGYEQYF. The CDR3, as DNA: TGTGCCAGCAGCTTATCCCCCGGGACAGGTTACGAGCAGTACTTC.

J is TRBJ2-3 and V is TRBV5-1; TRBD2 aligns across 8 bases. The CDR3 length is 14 residues. Germline loops: CDR1 SGHRS, CDR2 YFSETQ. V trimming: 0 bases; J trimming: 5 bases; junction bases outside the gene matches: 2. The CDR3 region has the DNA TGCGCCAGCAGCTTGGCTAGCGGGTTAGATACGCAGTATTTT. Amino acids: CASSLASGLDTQYF.

A remark on this clone: At one of its ends the junction is not consistent with the germline gene, which may arise from a read error. The rearrangement links TRBV7-9 to TRBJ1-1, with a possible D match to TRBD1 (5 bases). The germline CDR1 and CDR2 sequences are SEHNR and FQNEAQ (reference sequence). This CDR3 contains 13 residues. The CDR3 DNA sequence: TGTTCCAGCAGCTTAGGGGCTGCGACTGAAGCTTTCTTT. Amino acid sequence: CSSSLGAATEAFF.

The chain is built from TRBV10-2 and TRBJ2-5; the match to TRBD2 covers 11 bases. Trimming cost V 6 bases and J 1 base; bases outside gene matches: 4. CDR1 and CDR2 from the germline V gene are WSHSY and SAAADI. The length of the CDR3 is 15 residues. CDR3 DNA sequence: TGCGCCAGCAGAAGAGGACTAGCGGGCCAAGAGACCCAGTACTTC. This sequence encodes CASRRGLAGQETQYF.

The chain has TRBV6-5 and TRBJ2-7; possible D gene TRBD1, 5 bases. The V end lost 2 bases, the J end lost 0 bases, and 11 bases lay between the germline ends. This CDR3 is built from 15 residues. CDR1 and CDR2 (germline): MNHEY, SVGAGI. The CDR3 is CASSYDQGRSYEQYF. In DNA, the CDR3 is TGTGCCAGCAGTTACGATCAGGGCCGCTCCTACGAGCAGTACTTC.

V is TRBV6-6 and J is TRBJ2-7; D perhaps matches TRBD1 (5 bases). V dropped 7 bases and J dropped 0 bases, with 7 bases sitting between them. The CDR3 runs 12 residues. Germline-derived CDR1 and CDR2 are MNHNY and SVGAGI (reference sequence). The chain's CDR3 is CASTGNSYEQYF. CDR3 coding DNA: TGTGCCAGCACAGGGAACTCCTACGAGCAGTACTTC.

The genes are TRBV15 and TRBJ2-1; 9 nucleotides agree with TRBD1. Trimming at V came to 4 bases and at J to 6 bases, leaving 10 bases not matched to a gene. The CDR3 runs 16 residues. Looked up from germline, CDR1 is LNHNV and CDR2 is YYDKDF (reference sequence). In DNA, the CDR3 is TGTGCCACCAGCACCTCTCCCGGGACAGGGAGCAATGAGCAGTTCTTC. Its translation is CATSTSPGTGSNEQFF.

CDR3 nucleotides: TGCAGCGCCGCCACGGACAGTCCGAGCACTGAAGCTTTCTTT. Translation gives CSAATDSPSTEAFF. This chain connects TRBV29-1 to TRBJ1-1; weak D call: TRBD1 (6 bases). V dropped 7 bases and J dropped 4 bases, with 19 bases sitting between them. Germline loops: CDR1 SQVTM, CDR2 ANQGSEA. The CDR3 loop spans 14 amino acids.

V is TRBV4-3 and J is TRBJ1-1; 7 nucleotides agree with TRBD1. Looked up from germline, CDR1 is LGHNA and CDR2 is YSLEER. J gave up 2 bases and V 2 bases, and 5 bases lay outside the gene matches. This CDR3 region has 15 residues. The CDR3 spells CASSQQGGDNTEAFF. The CDR3 DNA reads TGCGCCAGCAGCCAACAGGGGGGCGATAACACTGAAGCTTTCTTT.

The gene calls are TRBV5-4 and TRBJ2-7; D remains ambiguous. Trimming left V 0 bases short and J 6 bases short, with 10 bases between. Germline V gene lookup returns CDR1 SGHNT and CDR2 YYREEE (reference sequence). The CDR3 length is 13 residues. The chain's CDR3 is CASSLAQVREQYF. CDR3 in DNA: TGTGCCAGCAGCTTGGCCCAGGTCCGCGAGCAGTACTTC.

The genes are TRBV27 and TRBJ1-1; D call uncertain. Germline V gives CDR1 MNHEY, CDR2 SMNVEV (reference sequence). V was clipped by 3 bases and J by 0 bases, with 5 bases between them. CDR3 size: 13 residues. The CDR3 sequence: CASSLIVNTEAFF. DNA for the CDR3: TGTGCCAGCAGTTTGATAGTGAACACTGAAGCTTTCTTT.

The chain joins TRBV10-3 to TRBJ2-1; 8 bases map to TRBD2. Germline V gene lookup returns CDR1 ENHRY and CDR2 SYGVKD. The J segment lost 15 bases and the V segment lost 0 bases, leaving 4 bases of the junction unmatched. The CDR3 is 12 residues long. The chain's CDR3 is CAISESNRGGFF. CDR3 bases: TGTGCCATCAGTGAGTCGAACCGGGGGGGGTTCTTC.

The chain couples TRBV7-2 to TRBJ2-1; 12 positions agree with TRBD2. V shed 4 bases, J shed 7 bases, and the junction held 8 bases outside the gene matches. The CDR3 is made up of 16 amino acids. Per the germline V gene, CDR1 is SGHTA and CDR2 is FQGNSA. The CDR3 coding sequence is TGTGCCAGCAGCTCCGGCCTAGCGGGAGGGGAGAATGAGCAGTTCTTC. As protein: CASSSGLAGGENEQFF.

The CDR3 DNA reads TGCGCCAGCAGCTTGGCCACCGGCGGTTCACCCCTCCACTTT. It specifies CASSLATGGSPLHF. The chain joins TRBV5-1 to TRBJ1-6; no reliable D call. Trimming left V 0 bases short and J 9 bases short, with 10 bases between. The CDR3 consists of 14 residues. Looked up from germline, CDR1 is SGHRS and CDR2 is YFSETQ.

The CDR3: CASRSIDGGAGGHTQYF. The DNA of the CDR3 is TGTGCCAGCAGGAGTATCGATGGGGGGGCGGGAGGGCATACGCAGTATTTT. V usage is TRBV27 and J usage is TRBJ2-3, with 9 bases matching TRBD2. CDR3 length: 17 amino acids. Trimming cost V 6 bases and J 7 bases; bases outside gene matches: 17. In germline, CDR1 is MNHEY, CDR2 SMNVEV (reference sequence).

The chain carries TRBV27 and TRBJ1-3; D is ambiguous. Germline V CDR1 and CDR2: MNHEY, SMNVEV (reference sequence). The ends were cut back, 7 bases at V and 1 base at J, with 11 bases in the middle. The CDR3 length is 14 residues. In nucleotides, the CDR3 is TGTGCCAGCAAATTCAGCGTTTCTGGAAACACCATATATTTT. Residues: CASKFSVSGNTIYF.

The chain employs TRBV21-1 and TRBJ1-1; the DNA was not compared with TRBD1, the D call given in the table. TRBV21-1 is flagged as a pseudogene. The CDR3 is 16 residues long. The chain's CDR3 is CEYWGRVLLMNTEAFF. The CDR3 coding sequence is TGTGAATATTGGGGCAGGGTCCTTCTCATGAACACTGAAGCTTTCTTT.

This chain connects TRBV5-1 to TRBJ2-7, with TRBD1 matching over 9 bases. After removal of 4 bases from V and 7 bases from J, the junction contained 12 bases not matched to a gene. Germline CDR1 is SGHRS and CDR2 is YFSETQ. The CDR3 consists of 15 residues. Written as DNA, the CDR3 is TGCGCCAGCAGCACAGCAGACAACAGGGGGCGGGAGCAGTACTTC. The encoded protein is CASSTADNRGREQYF.

The chain links TRBV5-1 to TRBJ2-7, with TRBD2 matching 14 bases. Germline V CDR1 and CDR2: SGHRS, YFSETQ. The J segment lost 5 bases and the V segment lost 4 bases, leaving 11 bases of the junction unmatched. This CDR3 region has 17 residues. CDR3 sequence (DNA): TGCGCCAGCAGCCCGGGCCCGGGACTAGCGGGAGTAGACGAGCAGTACTTC. This translates into CASSPGPGLAGVDEQYF.

The gene calls are TRBV7-6 and TRBJ1-3; a possible D gene is TRBD1 (6 bases). Germline V lookup: CDR1 SGHVS, CDR2 FNYEAQ. The germline V and J ends were trimmed by 5 bases and 0 bases, with 20 bases remaining between them. This CDR3 spans 18 amino acids. As DNA, the CDR3 is TGTGCCAGCAGCCCCAGATGGGGGACACCTCACTCTGGAAACACCATATATTTT. As protein: CASSPRWGTPHSGNTIYF.

This clone was observed a few times. J is TRBJ2-5 and V is TRBV6-1, with 14 bases that match TRBD2. This CDR3 has 15 amino acids. Germline V gene data show CDR1 as MNHNS and CDR2 as SASEGT. V shed 3 bases and J 7 bases; nucleotides not matched to a gene: 4. Here the CDR3 reads CASSEEGLAGGTQYF. The CDR3 DNA is TGTGCCAGCAGTGAGGAAGGACTAGCGGGAGGGACCCAGTACTTC.